This TCR beta chain appears in the sequencing data of a study of T-cell reconstitution after alpha-beta-depleted transplantation in children. The V end was cut by 5 bases, the J end by 5 bases, with 12 bases between. The CDR3 contains 13 residues. In germline, CDR1 is MDHEN, CDR2 SYDVKM. TCRbeta library construction was performed incorporating unique molecular identifiers. TCRdb analysed the PCR reads with MiXCR anew, one entry per CDR3 protein. The sample yields hundreds of thousands of distinct CDR3 sequences, about an eighth seen once. This clonotype has ten or more counts. V is TRBV28 and J is TRBJ1-1; D call uncertain. The source was PBMCs, collected from the stem cell graft. The clonotype was recovered from a human donor who donated a stem cell graft to a child with Fanconi anemia. CDR3 loop: CASSQADRTEAFF. CDR3 coding DNA: TGTGCCAGCAGTCAAGCAGATCGGACTGAAGCTTTCTTT.